A selection of T cell receptor beta chains follows, all from one sample in a study of blood T cell repertoires in COVID-19. Libraries were prepared by immunoSEQ multiplex PCR; TCRdb keeps only in-frame clonotypes and omits some of them. The sample records hundreds of thousands of clones, approximately 79% being singletons. The material sequenced was peripheral blood. The receptors here all came from a woman between 40 and 50 years old with active or convalescent COVID-19. CDR3s leave out the opening cysteine and the closing phenylalanine or tryptophan. Size is omitted from some rows. Given values are once, few, many or a class for expanded clones.

clone size	J gene	V gene	CDR3 protein
-	TRBJ2-4	TRBV5-4	ASSLAQQVNFQY
-	TRBJ1-5	TRBV6-5	ASSYSTEYQPQH
-	TRBJ1-2	TRBV13	ASSPSGTGLYGYT
few	TRBJ1-6	TRBV20-1	SASMAAYNSPLH
few	TRBJ2-7	TRBV3-1/TRBV3-2	ASSQDVTSGGLYEQY
-	TRBJ1-5	TRBV27	ASSLGTGGNQPQH
-	TRBJ1-2	TRBV28	ASRQGAGGYT
-	TRBJ1-6	TRBV21-1	ASSKRRSVERNSPLH
-	TRBJ1-1	TRBV2	ASRDGDRNTEAF
once	TRBJ1-1	TRBV29-1	SVEGLLNTEAF
few	TRBJ1-4	TRBV7-6	ASSSAGVGGEKLF
-	TRBJ2-1	TRBV10-2	ASSLASYNEQF
-	TRBJ1-3	TRBV7-7	ASSPRTGDGNTIY
-	TRBJ1-2	TRBV7-9	ASTSALRGGGYT
-	TRBJ2-2	TRBV24-1	ATSDKRLANTGELF
-	TRBJ1-2	TRBV5-1	ASREQTGLRADGYT
-	TRBJ1-4	TRBV28	ASTVGGREEKLF